The 14 T cell receptor beta chains below come from one sample, sequenced in a study of blood T cell repertoires in COVID-19 (dated by TCRdb to the early 2020s). The library was prepared using the immunoSEQ multiplex PCR assay. Held by TCRdb, this immuneACCESS table contains in-frame sequences only and omits some clones. Under half of the omission traces to an unresolved V gene where checked; the cause of the rest is unknown. For this sample the table gives about 270,000 clones, of which around 85% were detected only once. The ten most abundant clones make up approximately 3.8% of the sample. Specimen: peripheral blood. The receptors were gathered from a woman between 45 and 60 years old with active or convalescent COVID-19.

The chain uses TRBV3-1 (or the pseudogene TRBV3-2) and TRBJ1-2; a possible D gene is TRBD1 (5 bases). Germline values: CDR1 LGHDT, CDR2 YNNKEL (reference sequence). This CDR3 has 16 amino acids. Trimming cost V 0 bases and J 8 bases, with 19 bases left between them. DNA of the CDR3: TGTGCCAGCAGCCAAGACCCGTGGCAGGGAAGAAAGGGCTACACCTTC. Residues: CASSQDPWQGRKGYTF.

The rearrangement links TRBV20-1 to TRBJ2-7, with unresolved D. In germline, CDR1 is DFQATT, CDR2 SNEGSKA (reference sequence). The CDR3 extends over 11 amino acids. V was shortened by 3 bases and J by 3 bases, with 6 bases between the two germline ends. The CDR3 region has the DNA TGCAGTGCTAGGTTTATCTACGAGCAGTACTTC. Protein product: CSARFIYEQYF.

The chain joins TRBV7-2 to TRBJ1-1, with D hard to call. The CDR3 has 15 residues. Trimming pared 3 bases from V and 0 bases from J, leaving 11 bases between. CDR1 and CDR2 from the germline V gene are SGHTA and FQGNSA. CDR3 amino acids: CASSFTNSMNTEAFF. Here the CDR3 DNA reads TGTGCCAGCAGCTTTACGAACTCCATGAACACTGAAGCTTTCTTT. Drawing the rest from reference TRBV7-2 and TRBJ1-1, the complete variable domain is GAGVSQSPSNKVTEKGKDVELRCDPISGHTALYWYRQSLGQGLEFLIYFQGNSAPDKSGLPSDRFSAERTGGSVSTLTIQRTQQEDSAVYLCASSFTNSMNTEAFFGQGTRLTVV.

The gene calls are TRBV28 and TRBJ2-1; D might be TRBD2 (5 bases). With 7 bases removed from V and 0 bases from J, the gap between germline ends came to 16 bases. Germline assignment: CDR1 MDHEN and CDR2 SYDVKM. This CDR3 is 16 amino acids long. CDR3 region: CASTTVEGSSYNEQFF. Written as DNA, the CDR3 is TGTGCCAGCACTACAGTGGAAGGGAGCTCCTACAATGAGCAGTTCTTC.

The rearrangement joins TRBV5-1 to TRBJ2-3; 15 bases match TRBD2. The germline gives CDR1 SGHRS, CDR2 YFSETQ. The CDR3 consists of 17 residues. J was trimmed by 11 bases and V by 4 bases; bases with no gene match: 14. Written as DNA, the CDR3 is TGCGCCAGCAGCCCCTTAACGGGACTAGCGGGGGGAGATGGGCAGTATTTT. Amino acid sequence: CASSPLTGLAGGDGQYF.

The chain has TRBV5-1 and TRBJ2-1; 13 bases agree with TRBD2. The CDR3 runs to 15 residues. Per germline, CDR1 SGHRS and CDR2 YFSETQ. Trimming removed 5 bases from V and 10 bases from J; junction bases left unmatched: 9. The CDR3 sequence is CASSSGLAGRAEQFF. As DNA, the CDR3 is TGCGCCAGCAGTTCGGGACTAGCGGGGCGGGCGGAGCAGTTCTTC. The variable domain in full, with the rest retrieved from reference TRBV5-1 and TRBJ2-1, is KAGVTQTPRYLIKTRGQQVTLSCSPISGHRSVSWYQQTPGQGLQFLFEYFSETQRNKGNFPGRFSGRQFSNSRSEMNVSTLELGDSALYLCASSSGLAGRAEQFFGPGTRLTVL.

The rearrangement joins TRBV7-2 to TRBJ2-5; TRBD2 agrees at 11 bases. Germline V gene sequence: CDR1 SGHTA, CDR2 FQGNSA. CDR3 size: 16 residues. V was pared by 1 base and J by 4 bases, with 5 bases of the junction left unmatched. The CDR3 here is CASSLGTSGWLETQYF. The CDR3 nucleotides read TGTGCCAGCAGCTTAGGGACTAGCGGGTGGCTAGAGACCCAGTACTTC.

The V gene is TRBV6-5, the J gene TRBJ1-2; the match to TRBD1 covers 7 bases. V lost 6 bases, J lost 4 bases, and 5 bases stayed unmatched. CDR1 MNHEY and CDR2 SVGAGI come from the germline V gene. The CDR3 is 13 amino acids. The CDR3 DNA reads as TGTGCCAGCAGAAACAGGGGAGCCTATGGCTACACCTTC. This codes for CASRNRGAYGYTF.

The chain employs TRBV28 and TRBJ2-3; possible D gene TRBD2, 6 bases. This CDR3 is built from 13 residues. Between the trimmed V and J ends, which lost 5 bases and 7 bases, there was a span of 13 bases. Germline loops: CDR1 MDHEN, CDR2 SYDVKM. The CDR3 sequence: CASSLQRAYTQYF. CDR3 nucleotides: TGTGCCAGCAGTCTGCAGCGGGCATATACGCAGTATTTT.

The rearrangement joins TRBV18 to TRBJ2-3, with 13 bases aligning to TRBD2. CDR1 is KGHSH and CDR2 is LQKENI in the germline V gene. The CDR3 sequence is 18 residues long. The J segment lost 4 bases and the V segment lost 6 bases, leaving 13 bases of the junction unmatched. The CDR3 coding sequence is TGTGCCAGCTCCCCCGACACCGCTACTAGCGGGAGGGCAGATACGCAGTATTTT. Amino acid sequence: CASSPDTATSGRADTQYF.

The rearrangement uses TRBV6-6 and TRBJ1-1; 7 bases fit TRBD1. This CDR3 is 14 amino acids long. Germline values: CDR1 MNHNY, CDR2 SVGAGI (reference sequence). V trimming: 6 bases; J trimming: 1 base; junction bases outside the gene matches: 5. The CDR3, as DNA: TGTGCCAGCAGCAAAGGGACAGCGAACACTGAAGCTTTCTTT. This encodes CASSKGTANTEAFF.

The chain employs TRBV13 and TRBJ1-2; a weak D match, TRBD1 (6 bases). The V end lost 4 bases, the J end lost 3 bases, and 12 bases lay between the germline ends. CDR1 is PRHDT and CDR2 is FYEKMQ in the germline V gene (reference sequence). The CDR3 extends over 14 amino acids. CDR3 DNA: TGTGCCAGCAGCTCCCGCTCAGGGGACTATGGCTACACCTTC. It translates to CASSSRSGDYGYTF.

J is TRBJ1-1 and V is TRBV27; 9 bases line up with TRBD1. V trimming: 7 bases; J trimming: 1 base; junction bases outside the gene matches: 4. The CDR3 consists of 14 residues. Germline assignment: CDR1 MNHEY and CDR2 SMNVEV (reference sequence). The CDR3 DNA reads TGTGCCAGCACCAAGGACAGGGGGAACACTGAAGCTTTCTTT. Translating it yields CASTKDRGNTEAFF.

The chain links TRBV5-6 to TRBJ1-5, with D tentatively TRBD1 (5 bases). The V gene lost 2 bases and the J gene lost 0 bases, with 9 bases spanning the gap. CDR1 and CDR2 from the germline V gene are SGHDT and YYEEEE. The CDR3 spans 15 residues. The CDR3 DNA reads TGTGCCAGCAGCTTTTCCAGGGTTAGCAATCAGCCCCAGCATTTT. Translation gives CASSFSRVSNQPQHF.